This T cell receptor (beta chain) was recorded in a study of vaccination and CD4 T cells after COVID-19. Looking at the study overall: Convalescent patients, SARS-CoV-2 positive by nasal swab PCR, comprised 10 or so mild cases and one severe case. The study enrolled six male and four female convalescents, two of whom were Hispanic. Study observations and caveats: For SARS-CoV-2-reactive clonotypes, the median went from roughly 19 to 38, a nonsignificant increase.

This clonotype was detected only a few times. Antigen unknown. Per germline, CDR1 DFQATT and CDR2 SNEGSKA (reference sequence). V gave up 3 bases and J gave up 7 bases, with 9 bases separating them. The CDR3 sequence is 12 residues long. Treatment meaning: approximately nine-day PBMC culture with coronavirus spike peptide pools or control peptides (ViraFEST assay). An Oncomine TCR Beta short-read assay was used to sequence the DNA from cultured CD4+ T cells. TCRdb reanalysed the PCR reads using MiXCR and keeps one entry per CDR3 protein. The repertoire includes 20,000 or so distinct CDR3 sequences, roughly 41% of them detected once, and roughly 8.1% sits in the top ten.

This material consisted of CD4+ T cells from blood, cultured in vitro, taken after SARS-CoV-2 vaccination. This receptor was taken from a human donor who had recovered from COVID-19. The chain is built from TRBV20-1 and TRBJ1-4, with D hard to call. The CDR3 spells CSARNIGEKLFF. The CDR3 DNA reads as TGCAGTGCTAGGAACATAGGTGAAAAACTGTTTTTT.